The 17 T cell receptor beta chains below all came from one sample that was sequenced in a study of Tregs in tolerant kidney transplant recipients. The nonmyeloablative bone marrow transplants came from related graft donors, with transient mixed chimerism. Here immunoSEQ multiplex PCR was the method, and the copy in TCRdb shows in-frame clones only, minus some. The data hold over 70,000 clones, with about 91% observed a single time. The material sequenced was CD4+ T cells from blood (PBMCs), taken 24 months after the transplant. All receptors derive from a human patient who received a combined kidney and bone marrow transplant. Certain T cells may be donor cells from the graft.

The chain uses TRBV5-1 and TRBJ2-2; D unclear. Trimming removed 1 base at V and 0 bases at J, with 7 bases between. The germline V gene has CDR1 SGHRS and CDR2 YFSETQ. The CDR3 loop spans 15 amino acids. CDR3 protein: CASSLTSANTGELFF. CDR3 sequence (DNA): TGCGCCAGCAGCTTGACCAGCGCGAACACCGGGGAGCTGTTTTTT.

The chain has TRBV5-4 and TRBJ1-1; D is ambiguous. Trimming shortened V by 0 bases and J by 0 bases, and 6 bases separated the two germline ends. Germline V gene lookup returns CDR1 SGHNT and CDR2 YYREEE (reference sequence). This CDR3 has 14 amino acids. CDR3 nucleotide sequence: TGTGCCAGCAGCTTGGGGCAGATGAACACTGAAGCTTTCTTT. This sequence encodes CASSLGQMNTEAFF.

The chain uses TRBV9 and TRBJ2-1; maybe TRBD2 (6 bases). Germline-derived CDR1 and CDR2 are SGDLS and YYNGEE. CDR3 length equals 14 residues. Trimming took off 3 bases at V and 6 bases at J, with 13 bases between the two ends. In DNA, the CDR3 is TGTGCCAGCAGCGGAAGGGACTCCCCCAATGAGCAGTTCTTC. Its translation is CASSGRDSPNEQFF.

The chain uses TRBV7-2 and TRBJ1-5; TRBD1 aligns across 9 bases. The trim removed 2 bases at V and 3 bases at J, leaving 5 bases unmatched. From germline, CDR1 is SGHTA and CDR2 FQGNSA. CDR3 length: 16 amino acids. This chain's CDR3 is CASSLRGQGYNQPQHF. The CDR3 coding sequence is TGTGCCAGCAGCTTAAGAGGACAGGGGTACAATCAGCCCCAGCATTTT.

This sequence joins TRBV15 and TRBJ2-1, with TRBD2 matching 11 bases. Trimming at V came to 0 bases and at J to 13 bases, leaving 11 bases not matched to a gene. CDR1 and CDR2 from the germline V gene are LNHNV and YYDKDF (reference sequence). The CDR3 length is 16 residues. Written as DNA, the CDR3 is TGTGCCACCAGCAGAGATAAGTTCGAGACTAGCGGGATTCAGTTCTTC. It is translated as CATSRDKFETSGIQFF. Supplemented by reference TRBV15 and TRBJ2-1, the full variable domain reads DAMVIQNPRYQVTQFGKPVTLSCSQTLNHNVMYWYQQKSSQAPKLLFHYYDKDFNNEADTPDNFQSRRPNTSFCFLDIRSPGLGDTAMYLCATSRDKFETSGIQFFGPGTRLTVL.

The count of this clone is one. This sequence joins TRBV12-2 and TRBJ2-3; the table assigns TRBD2, which was not confirmed against the DNA. TRBV12-2 has pseudogene status. This CDR3 region has 22 residues. The CDR3 bases are TGTGCAAGTCGCTTAATTCCACCGGGACTAGCGGGGGACCGGTGTGGCACAGATACGCAGTATTTT. Translating it yields CASRLIPPGLAGDRCGTDTQYF.

This chain uses TRBV7-3 with TRBJ2-1, with a possible D match to TRBD1 (5 bases). CDR3 length: 13 residues. V was pared by 0 bases and J by 6 bases, with 6 bases between. Per germline, CDR1 SGHTA and CDR2 FQGTGA. The CDR3 DNA sequence: TGTGCCAGCAGCTTAACCAGGGCCAATGAGCAGTTCTTC. As protein: CASSLTRANEQFF.

V usage is TRBV4-1 and J usage is TRBJ1-1; 9 bases align to TRBD1. CDR3 size: 18 residues. Looked up from germline, CDR1 is MGHRA and CDR2 is YSYEKL. V shed 1 base, J shed 4 bases, and the junction held 13 bases outside the gene matches. The CDR3: CASSQGGTGGGRSTEAFF. CDR3 coding DNA: TGCGCCAGCAGCCAAGGAGGTACAGGGGGCGGACGCAGCACTGAAGCTTTCTTT.

This chain uses TRBV5-1 with TRBJ2-1; no clear D. V was clipped by 0 bases and J by 9 bases, with 13 bases between them. The CDR3 sequence is 14 residues long. The germline gives CDR1 SGHRS, CDR2 YFSETQ. The CDR3 DNA is TGCGCCAGCAGCTTGGGGTTGAGCATCGGTGAGCAGTTCTTC. Protein sequence: CASSLGLSIGEQFF.

This chain connects TRBV5-1 to TRBJ2-7, with D possibly matching TRBD2 (5 bases). The CDR3 consists of 13 residues. The germline gives CDR1 SGHRS, CDR2 YFSETQ. V shed 5 bases and J shed 7 bases, with 16 bases lying between them. The CDR3 nucleotides are TGCGCCAGCAGTCGGGAACCAAACGGGGAGCAGTACTTC. It is translated as CASSREPNGEQYF.

This clone was picked up a small number of times. The chain combines TRBV19 with TRBJ1-2; D not resolved. This CDR3 region has 13 residues. In germline, CDR1 is LNHDA, CDR2 SQIVND (reference sequence). The V end lost 5 bases, the J end lost 0 bases, and 7 bases lay between the germline ends. Here the CDR3 reads CASSFRSNYGYTF. CDR3 bases: TGTGCCAGTAGTTTTCGTTCTAACTATGGCTACACCTTC.

Comments on this clone: The sample has other DNA sequences that encode this CDR3 too. The chain is built from TRBV4-3 and TRBJ1-6, with 7 bases that match TRBD1. CDR1 LGHNA and CDR2 YSLEER come from the germline V gene. This CDR3 is 17 amino acids long. The trim removed 4 bases at V and 0 bases at J, leaving 6 bases unmatched. In DNA form, the CDR3 reads TGCGCCAGCAGCCGGGACAGCCAAAGCTCCTATAATTCACCCCTCCACTTT. Protein: CASSRDSQSSYNSPLHF.

V and J are TRBV11-3 and TRBJ2-7; TRBD1 agrees at 7 bases. The CDR3 spans 15 residues. Germline V gene data show CDR1 as SGHNT and CDR2 as YENEEA. V lost 0 bases and J lost 2; bases outside the gene matches: 4. The chain's CDR3 is CASSLETGETYEQYF. As DNA, the CDR3 is TGTGCCAGCAGCTTAGAAACAGGGGAAACCTACGAGCAGTACTTC.

The J gene is TRBJ2-7, the V gene TRBV11-2, with no clear D. CDR1 is SGHAT and CDR2 is FQNNGV in the germline V gene. Trimming removed 3 bases at V and 2 bases at J, with 11 bases between. CDR3 length equals 14 residues. The CDR3 sequence: CASSFDLLTYEQYF. DNA for the CDR3: TGTGCCAGCAGCTTTGACTTACTTACCTACGAGCAGTACTTC. The full variable domain, completed using reference TRBV11-2 and TRBJ2-7, is EAGVAQSPRYKIIEKRQSVAFWCNPISGHATLYWYQQILGQGPKLLIQFQNNGVVDDSQLPKDRFSAERLKGVDSTLKIQPAKLEDSAVYLCASSFDLLTYEQYFGPGTRLTVT.

The chain carries TRBV5-1 and TRBJ1-5, with TRBD1 matching over 7 bases. V was clipped by 0 bases and J by 7 bases; unmatched bases: 7. The CDR3 is made up of 15 amino acids. Germline CDR1 reads SGHRS; CDR2 reads YFSETQ. The DNA of the CDR3 is TGCGCCAGCAGCTTGGCAACAGGGGCAGGGCAGCCCCAGCATTTT. Translating it yields CASSLATGAGQPQHF. Based on the CDR3 plus reference TRBV5-1 and TRBJ1-5, the full variable domain is KAGVTQTPRYLIKTRGQQVTLSCSPISGHRSVSWYQQTPGQGLQFLFEYFSETQRNKGNFPGRFSGRQFSNSRSEMNVSTLELGDSALYLCASSLATGAGQPQHFGDGTRLSIL.

The J gene is TRBJ1-3, the V gene TRBV5-8; a possible D gene is TRBD1 (5 bases). Germline loops: CDR1 SGHTS, CDR2 YDEGEE. Trimming cost V 1 base and J 0 bases, with 8 bases left between them. The length of the CDR3 is 15 residues. The CDR3 DNA reads TGTGCCAGCAGCTTGCGGGGGGGCTCTGGAAACACCATATATTTT. It yields the protein CASSLRGGSGNTIYF.

The genes are TRBV11-3 and TRBJ1-1; 7 bases match TRBD1. Trimming at V came to 5 bases and at J to 12 bases, leaving 9 bases not matched to a gene. Germline V lookup: CDR1 SGHNT, CDR2 YENEEA. The CDR3 spans 12 residues. CDR3 amino acids: CASSGQVAPTFF. The CDR3 DNA sequence: TGTGCCAGCAGCGGACAGGTCGCTCCAACTTTCTTT.